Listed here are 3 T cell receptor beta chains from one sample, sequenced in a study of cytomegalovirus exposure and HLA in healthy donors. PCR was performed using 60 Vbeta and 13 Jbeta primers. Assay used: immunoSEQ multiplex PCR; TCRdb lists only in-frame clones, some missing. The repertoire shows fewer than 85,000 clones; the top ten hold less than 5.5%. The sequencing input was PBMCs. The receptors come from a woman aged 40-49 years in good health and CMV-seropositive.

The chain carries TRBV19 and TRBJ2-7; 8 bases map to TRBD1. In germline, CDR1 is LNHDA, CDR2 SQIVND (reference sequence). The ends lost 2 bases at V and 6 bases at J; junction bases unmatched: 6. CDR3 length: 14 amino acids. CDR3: CASSIRTGNSEQYF. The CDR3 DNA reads TGTGCCAGTAGTATACGGACAGGGAACAGCGAGCAGTACTTC.

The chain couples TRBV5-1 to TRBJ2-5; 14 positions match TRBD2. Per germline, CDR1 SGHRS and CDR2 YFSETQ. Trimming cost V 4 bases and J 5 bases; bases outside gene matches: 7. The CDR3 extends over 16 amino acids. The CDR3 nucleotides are TGCGCCAGCAGCCCCAACGGACTAGCGGGAGGTGAGACCCAGTACTTC. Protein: CASSPNGLAGGETQYF.

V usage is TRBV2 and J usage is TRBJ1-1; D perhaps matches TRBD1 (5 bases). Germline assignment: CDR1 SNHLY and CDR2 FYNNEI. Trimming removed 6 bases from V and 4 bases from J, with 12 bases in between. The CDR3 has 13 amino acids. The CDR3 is CASSPGWGTEAFF. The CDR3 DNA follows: TGTGCCAGCAGCCCAGGGTGGGGCACTGAAGCTTTCTTT.